Shown below are 24 T cell receptor beta chains from a single sample sequenced in a study of T cell responses to AZD1222 COVID-19 vaccine. The method was immunoSEQ multiplex PCR; TCRdb's version includes in-frame clones alone and lacks a portion of them. The sample has about 270,000 clones; 90% to 95% are singletons. The source was peripheral blood, collected 28 days after the second AZD1222 dose. These receptors all come from an adult who received the AZD1222 COVID-19 vaccine.

The rearrangement uses TRBV30 and TRBJ1-2; no clear D. Trimming removed 3 bases at V and 5 bases at J, with 13 bases between. CDR3 size: 13 residues. In germline, CDR1 is GTSNPN, CDR2 SVGIG (reference sequence). CDR3 amino acids: CAWSLSEEYGYTF. CDR3 coding DNA: TGTGCCTGGAGCCTGTCGGAAGAGTATGGCTACACCTTC. Supplemented by reference TRBV30 and TRBJ1-2, the full variable domain reads SQTIHQWPATLVQPVGSPLSLECTVEGTSNPNLYWYRQAAGRGLQLLFYSVGIGQISSEVPQNLSASRPQDRQFILSSKKLLLSDSGFYLCAWSLSEEYGYTFGSGTRLTVV.

This clone was observed a few times. The chain joins TRBV7-9 to TRBJ2-1; 7 bases are a match to TRBD1. Germline CDR1 SEHNR, CDR2 FQNEAQ (reference sequence). Trimming took 5 bases from V and 9 from J; bases not matched to a gene: 10. The CDR3 spans 14 residues. This CDR3 reads CASSVRDSDSEQFF. The CDR3 bases are TGTGCCAGCAGCGTCCGGGACAGTGACTCTGAGCAGTTCTTC.

V is TRBV2 and J is TRBJ2-5; 7 nucleotides line up with TRBD1. V gave up 5 bases and J gave up 2 bases; unmatched junction bases: 8. The CDR3 has 15 amino acids. Germline loops: CDR1 SNHLY, CDR2 FYNNEI. CDR3 in DNA: TGTGCCAGCAGTTACCGGGACAGCGAACAAGAGACCCAGTACTTC. Residues: CASSYRDSEQETQYF.

The chain recombines TRBV4-1 with TRBJ2-7; D not resolved. CDR1 is MGHRA, CDR2 YSYEKL, per germline. The CDR3 loop spans 15 amino acids. Trimming stripped 0 bases from V and 4 bases from J, with 13 bases between. The CDR3 spells CASSQEGYWLYEQYF. CDR3 in DNA: TGCGCCAGCAGCCAAGAAGGGTATTGGTTGTACGAGCAGTACTTC.

The sample holds a few counts of this clone. The chain recombines TRBV20-1 with TRBJ1-1; D might be TRBD1 (6 bases). The CDR3 is 11 amino acids. CDR1 and CDR2 from the germline V gene are DFQATT and SNEGSKA (reference sequence). V was pared by 1 base and J by 10 bases, with 10 bases between. CDR3: CSARGTAPAFF. The CDR3 bases are TGCAGTGCTAGAGGGACAGCCCCAGCTTTCTTT.

The chain carries TRBV1 and TRBJ1-1. TRBV1 is a pseudogene locus. The CDR3 sequence is 16 residues long. CDR3: CTSSQDSGETNTEAFF. In DNA form, the CDR3 reads TGCACCAGCAGCCAAGATTCGGGGGAGACCAACACTGAAGCTTTCTTT.

The CDR3 DNA reads as TGTGCCAGCTCGCCAAACCCGACAGTCAATAGCAATCAGCCCCAGCATTTT. Its protein product is CASSPNPTVNSNQPQHF. The rearrangement links TRBV18 to TRBJ1-5, with a weak D call TRBD1 (5 bases). This CDR3 contains 17 residues. Per germline, CDR1 KGHSH and CDR2 LQKENI. Trimming removed 6 bases from V and 0 bases from J, with 18 bases in between.

The V gene is TRBV7-9, the J gene TRBJ2-2; TRBD1 or TRBD2 may be the D gene (5 bases each). Per the germline V gene, CDR1 is SEHNR and CDR2 is FQNEAQ (reference sequence). With 4 bases removed from V and 0 bases from J, the gap between germline ends came to 9 bases. The CDR3 covers 15 residues. The CDR3 spells CASSWGSANTGELFF. The CDR3 coding sequence is TGTGCCAGCAGCTGGGGGTCAGCGAACACCGGGGAGCTGTTTTTT.

The J gene is TRBJ1-1, the V gene TRBV18, with D uncertain. Trimming took 6 bases from V and 0 from J, leaving 8 bases between them. The CDR3 has 13 amino acids. Germline-derived CDR1 and CDR2 are KGHSH and LQKENI. CDR3 DNA sequence: TGTGCCAGCTCCGGCAATTTGAACACTGAAGCTTTCTTT. Amino acid sequence: CASSGNLNTEAFF.

The chain has TRBV28 and TRBJ2-7; a weak D match, TRBD1 (5 bases). The V end lost 2 bases, the J end lost 0 bases, and 8 bases lay between the germline ends. Germline CDR1 and CDR2: MDHEN and SYDVKM. There are 14 residues in the CDR3. In DNA, the CDR3 is TGTGCCAGCAGTTTAGCAGGGAACTCCTACGAGCAGTACTTC. Its translation is CASSLAGNSYEQYF.

The genes are TRBV10-1 and TRBJ2-3; D possibly corresponds to TRBD2 (6 bases). This CDR3 is built from 16 residues. Per the germline V gene, CDR1 is WNHNN and CDR2 is SYGVQD (reference sequence). V shed 3 bases and J shed 3 bases, with 16 bases lying between them. The CDR3 reads CASSDMGRLGTDTQYF. CDR3 coding DNA: TGCGCCAGCAGTGATATGGGGAGGTTAGGGACAGATACGCAGTATTTT.

The chain links TRBV28 to TRBJ2-3; TRBD1 or TRBD2 may be the D gene (5 bases each). Germline V CDR1 and CDR2: MDHEN, SYDVKM. V was shortened by 6 bases and J by 0 bases, with 22 bases between the two germline ends. This CDR3 comprises 18 residues. The CDR3 region is CASSRTRPGPKSTDTQYF. CDR3 in DNA: TGTGCCAGCAGCCGAACCCGACCGGGACCGAAGAGCACAGATACGCAGTATTTT. Based on the CDR3 plus reference TRBV28 and TRBJ2-3, the full variable domain is DVKVTQSSRYLVKRTGEKVFLECVQDMDHENMFWYRQDPGLGLRLIYFSYDVKMKEKGDIPEGYSVSREKKERFSLILESASTNQTSMYLCASSRTRPGPKSTDTQYFGPGTRLTVL.

The CDR3 is CASSIGSYEQYF. CDR3 coding DNA: TGTGCCAGCAGCATTGGGTCCTACGAGCAGTACTTC. The chain couples TRBV13 to TRBJ2-7; no reliable D call. Deletions cut 5 bases from V and 1 base from J, with 6 bases between. The CDR3 sequence is 12 residues long. Looked up from germline, CDR1 is PRHDT and CDR2 is FYEKMQ (reference sequence).

The V and J genes are TRBV2 and TRBJ1-1, with D unclear. The CDR3 is made up of 12 amino acids. V was clipped by 6 bases and J by 4 bases, with 9 bases between them. Germline CDR1 and CDR2: SNHLY and FYNNEI. Written as DNA, the CDR3 is TGTGCCAGCAGATCAGATGGCACTGAAGCTTTCTTT. This sequence encodes CASRSDGTEAFF.

This clone was observed once. The rearrangement uses TRBV19 and TRBJ2-7; 7 positions match TRBD2. CDR1 and CDR2 (germline): LNHDA, SQIVND (reference sequence). The CDR3 spans 17 residues. V dropped 5 bases and J dropped 2; count of bases not matched to a gene: 15. In nucleotides, the CDR3 is TGTGCCAGTAGTCCCTCGACTAGCCTGGTACTGGCCTACGAGCAGTACTTC. It specifies CASSPSTSLVLAYEQYF.

This clone was observed a few times. The CDR3 protein is CASSQNSGRGMNTEAFF. CDR3 DNA sequence: TGTGCCAGCAGCCAGAACTCCGGGCGGGGGATGAACACTGAAGCTTTCTTT. This chain uses TRBV7-2 with TRBJ1-1; D might be TRBD1 (5 bases). V was pared by 5 bases and J by 0 bases, with 19 bases between. Per the germline V gene, CDR1 is SGHTA and CDR2 is FQGNSA. This CDR3 contains 17 residues.

The chain couples TRBV4-3 to TRBJ2-7; 13 nucleotides align to TRBD2. The CDR3 sequence is 15 residues long. Germline CDR1 and CDR2: LGHNA and YSLEER. With V trimmed by 3 bases and J by 2 bases, 1 base remained unmatched. CDR3 protein: CASSQGLAGPYEQYF. The CDR3 DNA follows: TGCGCCAGCAGCCAGGGACTAGCGGGGCCCTACGAGCAGTACTTC.

V usage is TRBV3-1 (or the pseudogene TRBV3-2) and J usage is TRBJ2-6; either TRBD1 or TRBD2 may supply D (5 bases each). The germline V and J ends were trimmed by 1 base and 4 bases, with 8 bases remaining between them. CDR3 length: 15 residues. Per germline, CDR1 LGHDT and CDR2 YNNKEL (reference sequence). Here the CDR3 DNA reads TGTGCCAGCAGCCAAGCAGGGACCGGGGCCAACGTCCTGACTTTC. This encodes CASSQAGTGANVLTF.

J is TRBJ1-3 and V is TRBV19; no clear D gene. The V end lost 9 bases, the J end lost 4 bases, and 28 bases lay between the germline ends. The V gene's germline CDR1 is LNHDA and CDR2 SQIVND (reference sequence). CDR3 size: 18 residues. CDR3 amino acids: CASAGRRPEQAWGNTIYF. CDR3 in DNA: TGTGCCAGCGCCGGCCGGCGGCCTGAGCAGGCGTGGGGAAACACCATATATTTT.

The chain has TRBV19 and TRBJ1-2; no definite D call. The CDR3 runs 11 residues. The V end lost 3 bases, the J end lost 5 bases, and 4 bases lay between the germline ends. The germline CDR1 and CDR2 sequences are LNHDA and SQIVND (reference sequence). The DNA for the CDR3 is TGTGCCAGTAGTATGAGATATGGCTACACCTTC. Protein product: CASSMRYGYTF.

The chain couples TRBV5-1 to TRBJ2-7; 9 bases fit TRBD1. In germline, CDR1 is SGHRS, CDR2 YFSETQ. The CDR3 runs to 13 residues. Trimming at V came to 2 bases and at J to 6 bases, leaving 3 bases not matched to a gene. The CDR3 region has the DNA TGCGCCAGCAGCTTTGACAGGGGGGTCGAGCAGTACTTC. Translating it yields CASSFDRGVEQYF.

V gene TRBV5-1 combines with J gene TRBJ2-7; the D gene is possibly TRBD1 (6 bases). The CDR3 runs 15 residues. Germline CDR1 and CDR2: SGHRS and YFSETQ. Trimming took 4 bases from V and 0 from J, leaving 14 bases between them. This chain's CDR3 is CASSQLTGNSYEQYF. In DNA, the CDR3 is TGCGCCAGCAGCCAACTGACAGGAAACTCCTACGAGCAGTACTTC.

CDR3 nucleotide sequence: TGTGCCAGCACCCTGGGGGGCAGAGACACCGGGGAGCTGTTTTTT. As protein: CASTLGGRDTGELFF. The rearrangement joins TRBV28 to TRBJ2-2; the D call may be TRBD1 or TRBD2 (6 bases each). The germline gives CDR1 MDHEN, CDR2 SYDVKM. Trimming removed 7 bases from V and 3 bases from J, with 15 bases in between. The CDR3 runs 15 residues.

By proportion, this clone is medium-sized (0.01 to 0.1%). V usage is TRBV7-9 and J usage is TRBJ2-5; either TRBD1 or TRBD2 may fit D (5 bases each). Trimming took 9 bases from V and 3 from J, leaving 14 bases between them. The germline V gene encodes CDR1 SEHNR and CDR2 FQNEAQ (reference sequence). This CDR3 spans 13 amino acids. The CDR3, as DNA: TGTGCCAGTCTCGGGGCCGGAAAAGAGACCCAGTACTTC. Protein sequence: CASLGAGKETQYF. Based on the CDR3 plus reference TRBV7-9 and TRBJ2-5, the full variable domain is DTGVSQNPRHKITKRGQNVTFRCDPISEHNRLYWYRQTLGQGPEFLTYFQNEAQLEKSRLLSDRFSAERPKGSFSTLEIQRTEQGDSAMYLCASLGAGKETQYFGPGTRLLVL.